The clone carrying this TCR beta chain has at least ten counts. Its antigen is unidentified. Arm-PCR of CDR3 regions with iRepertoire HTBI primers generated TCR beta libraries. Source study methods: The samples yielded 55 to 75 TRBV and more than eleven TRBJ segments. TCRdb recomputed calls from the multiplex PCR reads with MiXCR, one row per CDR3 protein. The V and J calls come from TCRdb's annotation, not from the publication. The table records more than 650,000 distinct CDR3 sequences, about 32% of them present only once. The sample's time point: persistent/refractory GD, antithyroid drugs over 5 years with positive TRAb. From PBMCs, RNA was extracted and then used to make the TCR library. This record belongs to a study of regulatory T cells in long-lasting Graves disease. Germline CDR1 MNHNS, CDR2 SASEGT. Trimming took 5 bases from V and 1 from J; bases not matched to a gene: 1. This CDR3 is 15 amino acids long.

Study-level findings and limits: Newly diagnosed Graves' patients had higher TCR diversity than persistent ones. Peripheral blood, not thyroid tissue, was the sole material studied. More public clonotypes were shared by persistent patients (under 3,000) than by new patients (about 970).

The sequencing used peripheral blood mononuclear cells (PBMCs), collected when the disease was refractory, from a patient treated with antithyroid drugs. The clonotype originates from a female donor with Graves disease. The genes are TRBV6-1 and TRBJ2-2; 10 bases match TRBD2. The CDR3 here is CASSRLAGNTGELFF. In DNA form, the CDR3 reads TGTGCCAGCAGTAGACTAGCGGGGAACACCGGGGAGCTGTTTTTT.